This is a list of T cell receptor beta chains from one sample in a study of control samples from healthy donors and cancer patients. Repertoires were generated with immunoSEQ multiplex PCR, while TCRdb's copy carries only in-frame clones and drops some. The data show approximately 150,000 clones, 80% to 95% seen once. The sample consisted of blood. Receptor source: a man aged 18 to 30 in good health. The CDR3 runs from the conserved cysteine through the conserved F or W. Each record gives: J gene, D gene, clone size, V gene, CDR3 DNA, CDR3 protein. A D gene is named only where the DNA matches it firmly. Clone size is not always given. Where it is, it says once, few, many or a class for expanded clones.

>TRBJ2-3|.|.|TRBV6-4
TGTGCCAGCAGTGACTCCGAACGGTGGAGCACAGATACGCAGTATTTT
CASSDSERWSTDTQYF
>TRBJ2-1|TRBD2|.|TRBV18
TGTGCCAGCTCACCAACGCCGGGACTAGCGGGCTTTAATGAGCAGTTCTTC
CASSPTPGLAGFNEQFF
>TRBJ2-5|TRBD2|.|TRBV5-1
TGCGCCAGCAGCTTGGCCGGGGGGTACGTGGAGACCCAGTACTTC
CASSLAGGYVETQYF
>TRBJ2-2|.|.|TRBV2
TGTGCCAGCAGTGAGGAGGGACTTTCCGGGGAGCTGTTTTTT
CASSEEGLSGELFF
>TRBJ2-7|TRBD1|.|TRBV30
TGTGCCTGGAACCGGGACAGCTCCTACGAGCAGTACTTC
CAWNRDSSYEQYF
>TRBJ1-6|.|.|TRBV6-4
TGTGCCAGCAGTGACCCACTACCTTCCCCACGGAAGAATTCACCCCTCCACTTT
CASSDPLPSPRKNSPLHF
>TRBJ1-5|.|.|TRBV28
TGTGCCAGCAGCCTTCGACGGAGGAACAATCAGCCCCAGCATTTT
CASSLRRRNNQPQHF
>TRBJ2-3|TRBD2|.|TRBV7-6
TGTGCCAGCAGCTTAGATAGCGGGGGGAGCACAGATACGCAGTATTTT
CASSLDSGGSTDTQYF
>TRBJ1-1|.|.|TRBV5-4
TGTGCCAGCAGCTTAAGGACAGTGAACACTGAAGCTTTCTTT
CASSLRTVNTEAFF
>TRBJ1-4|.|.|TRBV7-9
TGTGCCAGCAGCTTAAGGTCTTTTAATGAAAAACTGTTTTTT
CASSLRSFNEKLFF
>TRBJ2-7|.|.|TRBV7-2
TGTGCCAGCAGCCAACACTACGAGCAGTACTTC
CASSQHYEQYF
>TRBJ2-7|TRBD2|.|TRBV7-2
TGTGCCAGCAGCTTCCGCGGGGGGAGCTCCTACGAGCAGTACTTC
CASSFRGGSSYEQYF
>TRBJ2-5|.|.|TRBV7-6
TGTGCCAGCAGCTCTAGTCAGGACAGAAGGAGGGAGACCCAGTACTTC
CASSSSQDRRRETQYF
>TRBJ2-7|.|.|TRBV11-3
TGTGCCAGCAGCTCAGGACAGAGCGAGCAGTACTTC
CASSSGQSEQYF
>TRBJ1-5|TRBD1|.|TRBV5-6
TGTGCCAGCAGCAGAGACAGGGAGCCCAATCAGCCCCAGCATTTT
CASSRDREPNQPQHF
>TRBJ2-7|.|.|TRBV30
TGTGCCTGGAGTTTTAGGGGAAGCGAGCAGTACTTC
CAWSFRGSEQYF
>TRBJ1-2|.|.|TRBV2
TGTGCCAGCAGTGAAGTAAGGGGAGTATCCTATGGCTACACCTTC
CASSEVRGVSYGYTF
>TRBJ2-1|.|.|TRBV18
TGTGCCAGCTCACCACCTGTTTCTTGGAGTGAGCAGTTCTTC
CASSPPVSWSEQFF
>TRBJ2-5|TRBD1|.|TRBV11-2
TGTGCCAGCAGCTTTAGGGGGCTAGTACGAGAGACCCAGTACTTC
CASSFRGLVRETQYF
>TRBJ1-5|TRBD1|.|TRBV2
TGTGCCAGCAGTATAGACAGGGGGCGAACCCAGCATTTT
CASSIDRGRTQHF
>TRBJ1-1|TRBD1|.|TRBV2
TGTGCCAGCAGTGAAAGACAGGGGGCCGGGAACACTGAAGCTTTCTTT
CASSERQGAGNTEAFF
>TRBJ1-2|.|.|TRBV5-1
TGCGCCAGCAGCTTTCCAGGAGGTGGTGGTGGCTACACCTTC
CASSFPGGGGGYTF
>TRBJ1-2|TRBD1|.|TRBV5-1
TGCGCCAGCAGCTTAACCATTGGGGGACAGAGGGCCCACTATGGCTACACCTTC
CASSLTIGGQRAHYGYTF
>TRBJ1-3|.|.|TRBV19
TGTGCCAGTAGTATACCAGGTCGGGGCTCTGGAAACACCATATATTTT
CASSIPGRGSGNTIYF
>TRBJ1-6|.|once|TRBV20-1
TGCAGTGCTAGTGCAGGAATCGGGTCACCCCTCCACTTT
CSASAGIGSPLHF